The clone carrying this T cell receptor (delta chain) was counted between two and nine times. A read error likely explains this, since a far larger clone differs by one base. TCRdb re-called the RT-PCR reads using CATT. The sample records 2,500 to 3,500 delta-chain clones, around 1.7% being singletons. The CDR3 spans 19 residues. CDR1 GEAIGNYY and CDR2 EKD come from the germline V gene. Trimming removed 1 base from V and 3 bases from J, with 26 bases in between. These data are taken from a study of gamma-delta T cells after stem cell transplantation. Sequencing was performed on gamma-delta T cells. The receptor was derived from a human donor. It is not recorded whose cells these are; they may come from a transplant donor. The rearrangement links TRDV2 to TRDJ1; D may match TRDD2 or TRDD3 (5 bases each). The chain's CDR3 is CACDTLLPTQGSRPDKLIF. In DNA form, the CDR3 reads TGTGCCTGTGACACTCTGCTTCCAACCCAGGGATCTCGTCCCGATAAACTCATCTTT.